These 6 T cell receptor beta chains were sequenced from one sample in a study of blood T cell repertoires in COVID-19. Repertoires were generated with immunoSEQ multiplex PCR, while TCRdb's copy carries only in-frame clones and drops some. Of about 150,000 clones in the sample, roughly 88% are singletons; the top ten hold 4.5% to 5%. The specimen sequenced was peripheral blood. These receptors all come from a man aged 18-30 years with COVID-19, enrolled during active disease.

About this clone: Germline and junction disagree at one end, which may indicate a read error. The chain carries TRBV25-1 and TRBJ1-4, with D tentatively TRBD1 (5 bases). The CDR3 is made up of 15 amino acids. Looked up from germline, CDR1 is MGHDK and CDR2 is SYGVNS. The CDR3, as DNA: TGTGCCAGCAGTGGGGCGGGGCCGCAAAATGAAAAACTGCTTTTT. Amino acids: CASSGAGPQNEKLLF.

The chain employs TRBV9 and TRBJ2-3; 9 bases are shared with TRBD2. Trimming took 0 bases from V and 2 from J; bases not matched to a gene: 4. This CDR3 has 16 residues. The germline V gene has CDR1 SGDLS and CDR2 YYNGEE. CDR3 in DNA: TGTGCCAGCAGCGTAGCTAGCGGGGAAGACACAGATACGCAGTATTTT. Translating gives CASSVASGEDTDTQYF.

V gene TRBV12-5 combines with J gene TRBJ1-2; 8 bases align to TRBD1. CDR1 and CDR2 (germline): LGHNT, FRNRAP. The CDR3 runs 19 residues. V was clipped by 5 bases and J by 1 base; unmatched bases: 18. DNA for the CDR3: TGTGCTAGTGGTCCCAGACAGGGGAAAAACGAGAGGAGTAACTATGGCTACACCTTC. This gives the protein CASGPRQGKNERSNYGYTF. The variable domain in full, with the rest retrieved from reference TRBV12-5 and TRBJ1-2, is DARVTQTPRHKVTEMGQEVTMRCQPILGHNTVFWYRQTMMQGLELLAYFRNRAPLDDSGMPKDRFSAEMPDATLATLKIQPSEPRDSAVYFCASGPRQGKNERSNYGYTFGSGTRLTVV.

The genes are TRBV4-3 and TRBJ2-7, with a tentative D call TRBD2 (6 bases). This CDR3 contains 16 residues. CDR1 and CDR2 from the germline V gene are LGHNA and YSLEER. Deletions cut 4 bases from V and 7 bases from J, with 23 bases between. The CDR3 bases are TGCGCCAGCAGCCCGACCCCGACGGGAGTAGTTTCGGAGCAGTACTTC. Translating gives CASSPTPTGVVSEQYF.

This clone was counted only a few times. The chain uses TRBV29-1 and TRBJ1-2, with 11 bases aligning to TRBD1. Germline trimming cut 6 bases from V and 3 bases from J; bases unmatched to any gene: 6. Germline lookup yields CDR1 SQVTM and CDR2 ANQGSEA. This CDR3 region has 14 residues. The CDR3 loop reads CSVGGTGGDYGYTF. The CDR3 nucleotides are TGCAGCGTCGGCGGGACAGGGGGGGACTATGGCTACACCTTC.

The chain joins TRBV19 to TRBJ2-2, with D possibly matching TRBD1 (6 bases). Germline CDR1 reads LNHDA; CDR2 reads SQIVND (reference sequence). This CDR3 contains 16 residues. V shed 5 bases and J shed 0 bases, with 13 bases lying between them. The CDR3 loop reads CASSPRQAPNTGELFF. CDR3 sequence (DNA): TGTGCCAGTAGTCCACGACAGGCCCCGAACACCGGGGAGCTGTTTTTT.